Listed below are T cell receptor beta chains from one sample, sequenced in a study of OX40 agonist ivuxolimab in advanced cancers. This table comes from immunoSEQ multiplex PCR, and its TCRdb copy is limited to in-frame clones, with some not included. Of tens of thousands of clones in the sample, around 77% were seen once. Specimen: CD4+ or CD8+ T cells sorted from blood, collected in a trial of the OX40 agonist ivuxolimab. These receptors were obtained from an adult with an advanced solid tumor such as melanoma, head and neck, liver or kidney cancer. Each CDR3 is given with its conserved first and last residue. Each record gives: clone size, V gene, CDR3 protein. Size is omitted from some rows. Given values are once, few, many or a class for expanded clones.

-	TRBV27	CASSRQGGLENTIYF
-	TRBV28	CASSLEGTLYNEQFF
-	TRBV5-1	CASSSGQGLNTEAFF
-	TRBV7-2	CASSLPGLGTDTQYF
-	TRBV2	CASSRVGGAETQYF
-	TRBV6-1	CASTLHRGNTEAFF
-	TRBV14	CASSQDRIYGYTF
medium-sized	TRBV7-9	CASSKGLAGGSTGELFF
few	TRBV5-1	CASSFGGLRGANVLTF
-	TRBV6-1	CASIKLFSVNEQFF
-	TRBV2	CASRRLAGGETQYF
-	TRBV5-1	CARKDRRELGNEQFF
-	TRBV27	CASSAGLARSLETQYF
-	TRBV13	CASSWSGRAYEQYF
few	TRBV28	CASSLSTAGANVLTF
-	TRBV29-1	CSVAPGSDQPQHF
once	TRBV5-1	CASSSGTSGETQYF
-	TRBV10-1	CASSGGPGGKDTEAFF
-	TRBV28	CASSPIGGRNTEAFF
-	TRBV9	CASSLSTDPGELFF
medium-sized	TRBV7-9	CASSLVASGAGETQYF
few	TRBV21-1	CASGEAYGYTF
-	TRBV5-6	CASSSKLSGAGGETQYF
-	TRBV10-3	CAIPMGQNSKGTDTQYF
-	TRBV15	CATSTDRGYYGYTF
-	TRBV10-2	CASSESVAPGEKLFF
few	TRBV9	CASSEGQLNTEAFF
-	TRBV6-6	CASTQGAGGNQPQHF
-	TRBV7-9	CASSFGGKIYEQYF
-	TRBV5-5	CASSLVGRTDTQYF
-	TRBV28	CASLGGTRGTDTQYF
-	TRBV11-1	CASSLLGETQYF